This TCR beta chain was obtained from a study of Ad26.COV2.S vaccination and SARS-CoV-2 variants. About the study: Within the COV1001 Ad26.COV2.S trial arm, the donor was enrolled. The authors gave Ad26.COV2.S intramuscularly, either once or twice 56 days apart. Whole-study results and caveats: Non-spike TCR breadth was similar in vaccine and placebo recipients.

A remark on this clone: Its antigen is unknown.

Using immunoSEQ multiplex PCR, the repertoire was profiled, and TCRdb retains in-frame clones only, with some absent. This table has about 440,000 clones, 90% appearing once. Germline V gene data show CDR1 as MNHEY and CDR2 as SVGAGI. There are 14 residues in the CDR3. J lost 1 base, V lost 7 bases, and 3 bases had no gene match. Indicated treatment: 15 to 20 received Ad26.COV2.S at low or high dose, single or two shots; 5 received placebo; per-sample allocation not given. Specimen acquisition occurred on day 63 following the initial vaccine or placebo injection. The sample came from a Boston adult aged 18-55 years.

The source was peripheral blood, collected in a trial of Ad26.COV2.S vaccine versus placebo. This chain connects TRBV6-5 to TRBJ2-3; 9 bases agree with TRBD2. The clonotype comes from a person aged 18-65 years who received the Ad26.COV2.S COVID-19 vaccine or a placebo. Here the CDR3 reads CASKGGRGTDTQYF. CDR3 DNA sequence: TGTGCCAGCAAAGGCGGGAGGGGCACAGATACGCAGTATTTT.